Described below is a single T cell receptor beta chain sequence and its context. Its specificity is unknown. This entry belongs to a study of T cell responses to AZD1222 COVID-19 vaccine. Notes on the study in general: Among AZD1222 vaccinees, only 5 or 6 were seropositive at baseline. Vaccine-related CD4 TCRs covered spike, predominating at 160-218 and 743-854. Unmutated variant regions are reportedly targeted by nearly half of spike-specific TCRs. There were mostly white British donors and more females than males, and clonal diversity was possibly underestimated.

Profiling relied on immunoSEQ multiplex PCR, and the TCRdb table lists in-frame clones only, not all of them. The sample yields tens of thousands of clones, approximately 88% seen once. Trimming removed 1 base from V and 2 bases from J, with 11 bases in between. CDR3 length equals 15 residues. Germline V gives CDR1 SGHAT, CDR2 FQNNGV. The chain joins TRBV11-2 to TRBJ1-1; tentatively, D is TRBD1 (5 bases). The input for sequencing was peripheral blood, taken 28 days after the second AZD1222 dose. This sequence originates from an adult who received the AZD1222 COVID-19 vaccine. The CDR3, as DNA: TGTGCCAGCAGCTTAGTTGGGGCACTCAACACTGAAGCTTTCTTT. This sequence encodes CASSLVGALNTEAFF.